This TCR beta chain was found in a study of T cell changes during pregnancy in multiple sclerosis. Data came from immunoSEQ multiplex PCR; TCRdb stores just in-frame clones and leaves some out. The table records 95,000 to 110,000 clones, 92% of them present only once. Trimming pared 6 bases from V and 1 base from J, leaving 15 bases between. Germline assignment: CDR1 MNHEY and CDR2 SMNVEV (reference sequence). The CDR3 is 15 residues long. The TCR comes from a female donor in good health, enrolled as a control in a pregnancy study. The V and J genes are TRBV27 and TRBJ2-5; D is possibly TRBD1 (6 bases). The sequences come from peripheral blood, collected in the third trimester of pregnancy. In DNA, the CDR3 is TGTGCCAGCAGCCCACGGACAGTCCTCCAAGAGACCCAGTACTTC. Amino acids: CASSPRTVLQETQYF.